Sequencing of this T cell receptor beta chain was carried out in a study of blood T cell repertoires in COVID-19. At the level of the study: Samples taken during acute and convalescent COVID-19 were collected in the United States, Italy and Spain. T cells, B-cell-depleted T cells, or PBMCs supplied cDNA or gDNA.

The CDR3 is made up of 12 amino acids. With 8 bases clipped from V and 6 bases from J, the junction kept 9 bases outside the gene matches. In germline, CDR1 is GTSNPN, CDR2 SVGIG (reference sequence). In the original processing: Counts of nucleated cells, estimated from reference gene primer amplification, were obtained. The table came from immunoSEQ multiplex PCR; TCRdb's copy has only in-frame clones and leaves some out. That table is the source of V, J and clone size, and D and trimming were worked out from the DNA. The sample contains 180,000 or so clones, approximately 90% of which appear only once.

The receptor was isolated from a woman aged 25-40 years with acute or convalescent COVID-19. The chain uses TRBV30 and TRBJ2-5; 7 bases fit TRBD2. Sequenced: peripheral blood. Here the CDR3 DNA reads TGTGCCGGCGGGGGAGTGGGTCAGACCCAGTACTTC. Translation gives CAGGGVGQTQYF.